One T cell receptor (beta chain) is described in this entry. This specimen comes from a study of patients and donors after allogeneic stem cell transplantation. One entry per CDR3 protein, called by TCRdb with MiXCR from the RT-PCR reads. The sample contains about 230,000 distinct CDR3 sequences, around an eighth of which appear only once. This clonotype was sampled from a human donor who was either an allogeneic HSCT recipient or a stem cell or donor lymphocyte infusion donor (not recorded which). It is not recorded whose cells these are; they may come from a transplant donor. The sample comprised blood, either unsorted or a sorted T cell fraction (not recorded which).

CDR3 sequence reads: CSARSHLYEQYF. The CDR3 nucleotides read TGCAGTGCTAGAAGCCACCTATACGAGCAGTACTTC. This rearrangement joins TRBV20-1 to TRBJ2-7, with D unresolved. The CDR3 contains 12 residues. From germline, CDR1 is DFQATT and CDR2 SNEGSKA (reference sequence). V was cut by 2 bases and J by 4 bases, with 9 bases left in between.